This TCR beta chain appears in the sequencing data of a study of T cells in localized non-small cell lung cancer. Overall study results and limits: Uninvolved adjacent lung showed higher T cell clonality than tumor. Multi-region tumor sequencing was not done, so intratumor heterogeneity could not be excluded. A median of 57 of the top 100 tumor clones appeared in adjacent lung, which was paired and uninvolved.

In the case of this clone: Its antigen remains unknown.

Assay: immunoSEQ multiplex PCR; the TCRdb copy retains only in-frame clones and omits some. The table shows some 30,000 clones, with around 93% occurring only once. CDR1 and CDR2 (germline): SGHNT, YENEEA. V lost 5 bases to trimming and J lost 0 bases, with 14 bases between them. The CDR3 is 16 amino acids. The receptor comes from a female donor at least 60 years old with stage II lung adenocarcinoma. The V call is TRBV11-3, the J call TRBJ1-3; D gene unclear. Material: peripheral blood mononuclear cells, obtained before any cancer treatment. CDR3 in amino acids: CASSSTGEASGNTIYF. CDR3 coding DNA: TGTGCCAGCAGCAGCACGGGTGAGGCCTCTGGAAACACCATATATTTT.